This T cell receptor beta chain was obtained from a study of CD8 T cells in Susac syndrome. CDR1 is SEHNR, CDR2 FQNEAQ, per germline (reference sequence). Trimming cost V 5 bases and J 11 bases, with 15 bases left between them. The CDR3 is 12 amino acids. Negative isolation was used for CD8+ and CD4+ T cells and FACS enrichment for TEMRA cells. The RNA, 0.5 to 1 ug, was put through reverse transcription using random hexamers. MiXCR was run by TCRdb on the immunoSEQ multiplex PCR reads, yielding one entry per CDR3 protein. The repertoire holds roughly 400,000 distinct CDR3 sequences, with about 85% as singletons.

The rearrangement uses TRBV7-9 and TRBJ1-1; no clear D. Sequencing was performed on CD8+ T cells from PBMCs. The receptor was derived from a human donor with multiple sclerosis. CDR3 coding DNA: TGTGCCAGCAGCCCCGGCGAGGGTGACGCTTTCTTT. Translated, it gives CASSPGEGDAFF.